These T cell receptor beta chains were read from a single sample in a study of blood T cell repertoires in COVID-19. The table came from immunoSEQ multiplex PCR; TCRdb's copy has only in-frame clones and leaves some out. The sample records about 410,000 clones, roughly 87% being singletons. Sequencing was done on a sample of PBMCs or T cells enriched from blood (not recorded which). Receptors originate from a man aged 18 to 35 who had recovered from COVID-19. Each CDR3 is given with its conserved first and last residue. A D gene is named only where the DNA matches it firmly. The size field is filled for only some rows; it gives once, few, many or a size class.

V gene	D gene	clone size	J gene	CDR3 DNA	CDR3 protein
TRBV28	-	-	TRBJ1-6	TGTGCCAGCAGTTTCCCTATTTCACCCCTCCACTTT	CASSFPISPLHF
TRBV19	-	few	TRBJ2-1	TGTGCCAGTAGTCCCGACTGGTACAATGAGCAGTTCTTC	CASSPDWYNEQFF
TRBV28	TRBD1	-	TRBJ1-1	TGTGCCAGCAGCCAGGACAGGGTGAACACTGAAGCTTTCTTT	CASSQDRVNTEAFF
TRBV30	-	-	TRBJ1-6	TGTGCCTGGAGTGCCGCGCAGGGCGAATCACCCCTCCACTTT	CAWSAAQGESPLHF
TRBV28	TRBD2	-	TRBJ2-3	TGTGCCGGGGACTCTAGCGGGAAGGGTCGGTATTTT	CAGDSSGKGRYF
TRBV20-1	-	-	TRBJ1-5	TGCAGTGCTAGTCAATGGGGTGCGGGTCAGCCCCAGCATTTT	CSASQWGAGQPQHF
TRBV28	-	-	TRBJ1-2	TGTGCCAGCAGTTTGGGAGGAGCTAACTATGGCTACACCTTC	CASSLGGANYGYTF
TRBV9	-	once	TRBJ1-3	TGTGCCAGCAGAAGAACAAGCTCTGGAAACACCATATATTTT	CASRRTSSGNTIYF
TRBV29-1	TRBD1	-	TRBJ1-2	TGCAGCGTCGGCGACAGGGAGCGCGGCTACACCTTC	CSVGDRERGYTF
TRBV24-1	-	-	TRBJ2-3	TGTGCCACCAGTGATTTAGGGGGGGGAAAGGTGGATACGCAGTATTTT	CATSDLGGGKVDTQYF
TRBV7-9	TRBD1	-	TRBJ1-1	TGTGCCAGCAGCCGACAGGGGGCAACTGAAGCTTTCTTT	CASSRQGATEAFF
TRBV12-3/TRBV12-4	TRBD2	-	TRBJ2-1	TGTGCCAGCAGTTTGGTCGGGGGGGACGAGCAGTTCTTC	CASSLVGGDEQFF
TRBV15	-	-	TRBJ2-5	TGTGCCACCAAGCGGGACCAAGAGACCCAGTACTTC	CATKRDQETQYF
TRBV27	-	once	TRBJ1-3	TGTGCCAGCAGTTTATCCAGAAGCTCTGGAAACACCATATATTTT	CASSLSRSSGNTIYF
TRBV29-1	-	-	TRBJ2-1	TGCAGTGTTGGGGTACTATCCAATGAGCAGTTCTTC	CSVGVLSNEQFF
TRBV19	-	-	TRBJ1-5	TGTGCCAGTAGATTATCAGGCTATAGCAATCAGCCCCAGCATTTT	CASRLSGYSNQPQHF
TRBV11-3	-	many	TRBJ1-2	TGTGCCAGCAGCTCACAGGGCAGGGAGGGAAACTATGGCTACACCTTC	CASSSQGREGNYGYTF
TRBV9	-	-	TRBJ2-3	TGTGCCAGCAGCGTAGATAGAGTCACAGATACGCAGTATTTT	CASSVDRVTDTQYF
TRBV28	TRBD1	once	TRBJ2-7	TGTGCCAGCAGCTCCCCGCAGGGGGCTTACGAGCAGTACTTC	CASSSPQGAYEQYF
TRBV2	-	-	TRBJ1-1	TGTGCCAGAAACGGCGCCCGGGGGTCAGAAGCTTTCTTT	CARNGARGSEAFF
TRBV5-1	TRBD1	-	TRBJ1-6	TGCGCCAGCAGCAGACAGGGACCGAATTCACCCCTCCACTTT	CASSRQGPNSPLHF
TRBV4-1	-	-	TRBJ1-2	TGCGCCAGCAGCCAAGTGGTGGGGAGAGGCTACACCTTC	CASSQVVGRGYTF